This TCR beta chain came from a study of T cell repertoires in cytomegalovirus infection (dated by TCRdb to the late 2010s). For the study in its entirety: The peptide stimulations were aimed at well-studied HLA-B-restricted epitopes as well as recently identified HLA-C-restricted CMV epitopes, whose presentation resists viral immunomodulation. Donor HLA type was relevant to the analysis, because carriage of CMV infection together with the matching HLA type was indicated by public TCR beta signatures. Study-wide conclusions, independent of this receptor: In both this cohort and an independent cohort of more than 350 donors, the cumulative frequency of public TCR beta family members distinguished carriers of CMV infection plus the relevant HLA type. The ex vivo response was dominated by HLA-C-restricted CMV-specific TCR beta clonotypes, and the single most frequent clonotype in two of eight donors was supplied by these HLA-C-restricted clonotypes.

This specimen's treatment or condition label, per the study, means: in vitro stimulation with specific CMV peptide epitopes to enrich CMV-specific T cells. The CDR1 and CDR2 encoded by the germline V gene (reference sequence) are DFQATT and SNEGSKA. V and J are truncated by 5 bases and 6 bases respectively, leaving an intervening sequence of 22 bases. The CDR3 spans 15 residues, from the cysteine through the phenylalanine. The CDR3 DNA has 45 bases and is translated from base 1. For sequencing, an Illumina HiSeq 1500 was employed. TCRdb reanalyzed the raw reads on its own, using fastp at Q25 for trimming and MiXCR for clone calling, and kept in-frame beta chains. Here each entry gathers all rows of one CDR3 protein and keeps the most common genes and DNA. This sample lists about 360,000 distinct CDR3 sequences; roughly 36% were detected once. Clones ranked in the top ten supply about 14% of the sample.

In its sample, this clonotype was seen a few times. Its antigen remains undetermined. No base quality information exists; no much larger clone differs at one position. The chain links TRBV20-1 with TRBJ2-5, with a tentative D gene TRBD2 over 6 matching bases. Material: cultured PBMCs, obtained from culture after CMV antigen stimulation. This TCR was sampled from a human donor in good health (CMV status not recorded). Some clones in this sample may be carry-over from other donors' samples. The sequence in DNA is TGCAGTGCTCGTGACCAGGGACTCCCCTTGCAGACCCAGTACTTC. It is translated as CSARDQGLPLQTQYF.